One sample yielded the 21 T cell receptor beta chains listed below, sequenced in a study of shared clonotypes between healthy human individuals. Repertoires were generated with immunoSEQ multiplex PCR, while TCRdb's copy carries only in-frame clones and drops some. In the table there are some 740,000 clones, 80% to 95% of which are singletons. Only CD45RO-negative cells positively selected for CCR7 counted as naive CD8 cells, so terminally differentiated effector memory CD45RA+ cells were excluded. The sequenced sample consisted of naive CD8+ T cells sorted from blood. The receptor set was obtained from a man between 25 and 39 years old in good health.

CDR3 residues: CASSLTGNYGYTF. The CDR3, as DNA: TGTGCCAGCAGCTTGACAGGCAACTATGGCTACACCTTC. The chain links TRBV2 to TRBJ1-2, with D possibly being TRBD1 (6 bases). The CDR3 runs 13 residues. CDR1 is SNHLY and CDR2 is FYNNEI in the germline V gene. Trimming took 6 bases from V and 2 from J, leaving 10 bases between them.

The chain couples TRBV18 to TRBJ2-5, with 8 bases fitting TRBD1. In germline, CDR1 is KGHSH, CDR2 LQKENI. The CDR3 runs to 18 residues. V was clipped by 6 bases and J by 5 bases; unmatched bases: 20. The CDR3 DNA follows: TGTGCCAGCTCCCTACTGTCCAGGGAAGGGACAGGTAGGGAGACCCAGTACTTC. This gives the protein CASSLLSREGTGRETQYF.

The V and J genes are TRBV10-1 and TRBJ2-7, with 10 bases identical to TRBD1. The CDR3 covers 15 residues. Germline CDR1 is WNHNN and CDR2 is SYGVQD (reference sequence). Trimming cost V 6 bases and J 1 base; bases outside gene matches: 6. The CDR3 protein is CASSPTGGRSYEQYF. The CDR3 nucleotides read TGCGCCAGCAGCCCGACAGGGGGCCGTTCCTACGAGCAGTACTTC.

The rearrangement links TRBV27 to TRBJ2-7; D not resolved. V shed 4 bases and J shed 3 bases, with 13 bases lying between them. CDR1 is MNHEY, CDR2 SMNVEV, per germline (reference sequence). CDR3 length: 14 amino acids. CDR3 in amino acids: CASSSSSIYYEQYF. DNA for the CDR3: TGTGCCAGCAGTTCCTCTAGTATTTACTACGAGCAGTACTTC.

The chain recombines TRBV10-3 with TRBJ2-1; 14 positions match TRBD2. The germline CDR1 and CDR2 sequences are ENHRY and SYGVKD. The CDR3 length is 17 residues. Trimming took 3 bases from V and 8 from J; bases not matched to a gene: 9. The CDR3 loop is CAISDPTGTSGSYEQFF. DNA of the CDR3: TGTGCCATCAGTGACCCAACCGGGACTAGCGGGAGCTATGAGCAGTTCTTC.

The chain carries TRBV19 and TRBJ2-1, with D tentatively TRBD1 (6 bases). The V gene lost 4 bases and the J gene lost 0 bases, with 25 bases spanning the gap. The germline CDR1 and CDR2 sequences are LNHDA and SQIVND (reference sequence). The CDR3 totals 20 residues. The CDR3 DNA reads TGTGCCAGTAGTACCCCCGGGACACTCGACGTGAGGAGCTCCTACAATGAGCAGTTCTTC. The encoded protein is CASSTPGTLDVRSSYNEQFF.

The V and J genes are TRBV5-1 and TRBJ1-2, with 8 bases fitting TRBD1. The junction had 15 bases not matched to a gene; V was cut back by 0 bases and J by 8 bases. Germline V gene lookup returns CDR1 SGHRS and CDR2 YFSETQ. This CDR3 has 17 amino acids. The CDR3 DNA reads as TGCGCCAGCAGCTTGGCCGGGACAGGTGCCCCAAGAGGGGGCTACACCTTC. Protein sequence: CASSLAGTGAPRGGYTF.

V gene TRBV28 combines with J gene TRBJ2-7, with 11 positions matching TRBD2. V lost 6 bases, J lost 0 bases, and 16 bases stayed unmatched. The CDR3 length is 19 residues. Germline assignment: CDR1 MDHEN and CDR2 SYDVKM. The chain's CDR3 is CASSRSSGRLQSFSYEQYF. CDR3 nucleotide sequence: TGTGCCAGCAGCCGATCTAGCGGGAGGCTGCAGAGTTTCTCCTACGAGCAGTACTTC.

The chain uses TRBV13 and TRBJ2-7; 7 bases map to TRBD1. J lost 5 bases, V lost 1 base, and 2 bases had no gene match. There are 13 residues in the CDR3. Germline V gene sequence: CDR1 PRHDT, CDR2 FYEKMQ (reference sequence). CDR3: CASSLEQGHEQYF. CDR3 DNA: TGTGCCAGCAGCTTAGAACAGGGGCACGAGCAGTACTTC.

V gene TRBV9 combines with J gene TRBJ1-2, with 12 bases fitting TRBD1. The germline gives CDR1 SGDLS, CDR2 YYNGEE. CDR3 length equals 15 residues. Trimming cost V 6 bases and J 8 bases; bases outside gene matches: 11. The CDR3 protein is CASTPGGQGARGYTF. The CDR3 DNA sequence: TGTGCCAGCACCCCAGGGGGACAGGGGGCGCGCGGCTACACCTTC.

This clone showed up just once. The chain uses TRBV7-9 and TRBJ2-1, with D uncertain. Germline lookup yields CDR1 SEHNR and CDR2 FQNEAQ (reference sequence). The ends were cut back, 4 bases at V and 9 bases at J, with 10 bases in the middle. This CDR3 has 12 residues. The CDR3 is CASSSVMGEQFF. The CDR3 coding sequence is TGTGCCAGCAGCTCCGTCATGGGTGAGCAGTTCTTC.

The chain employs TRBV9 and TRBJ2-2; possible D gene TRBD2, 6 bases. CDR3 size: 13 residues. Per the germline V gene, CDR1 is SGDLS and CDR2 is YYNGEE. With 4 bases removed from V and 6 bases from J, the gap between germline ends came to 10 bases. The CDR3 bases are TGTGCCAGCAGCCTCGGGGGACCCGGGGAGCTGTTTTTT. This sequence encodes CASSLGGPGELFF.

The chain carries TRBV7-9 and TRBJ2-3; D might be TRBD2 (5 bases). V was pared by 5 bases and J by 0 bases, with 15 bases between. Looked up from germline, CDR1 is SEHNR and CDR2 is FQNEAQ (reference sequence). This CDR3 contains 16 residues. The CDR3 nucleotides read TGTGCCAGCAGCCGACTAATTGCGGATAGCACAGATACGCAGTATTTT. It specifies CASSRLIADSTDTQYF.

This chain uses TRBV6-1 with TRBJ2-5; D may match TRBD1 or TRBD2 (5 bases each). The CDR3 sequence is 15 residues long. Trimming shortened V by 6 bases and J by 5 bases, and 19 bases separated the two germline ends. Germline V lookup: CDR1 MNHNS, CDR2 SASEGT. CDR3 bases: TGTGCCAGCAGCCGAAGTCAGGGAGATCGGGAGACCCAGTACTTC. Translating gives CASSRSQGDRETQYF.

This clone was seen just once. This sequence joins TRBV18 and TRBJ2-4; D unresolved. The germline gives CDR1 KGHSH, CDR2 LQKENI. Trimming shortened V by 3 bases and J by 7 bases, and 10 bases separated the two germline ends. The CDR3 covers 13 residues. CDR3: CASSPPGPNIQYF. CDR3 DNA sequence: TGTGCCAGCTCACCCCCAGGCCCCAACATTCAGTACTTC. The full variable domain, rest sourced from reference TRBV18 and TRBJ2-4, is NAGVMQNPRHLVRRRGQEARLRCSPMKGHSHVYWYRQLPEEGLKFMVYLQKENIIDESGMPKERFSAEFPKEGPSILRIQQVVRGDSAAYFCASSPPGPNIQYFGAGTRLSVL.

About this clone: One junction end does not reproduce the germline sequence, and a read error may be involved. This chain connects TRBV7-7 to TRBJ2-1, with 7 bases matching TRBD1. There are 16 residues in the CDR3. From germline, CDR1 is SSHAT and CDR2 FNYEAQ (reference sequence). The CDR3 reads CASSLGIGGLEDEQFF. CDR3 coding DNA: TGTGCTAGCAGCTTAGGGATAGGGGGCCTTGAAGATGAGCAGTTCTTC. Full variable domain (missing parts from reference TRBV7-7 and TRBJ2-1): GAGVSQSPRYKVTKRGQDVTLRCDPISSHATLYWYQQALGQGPEFLTYFNYEAQPDKSGLPSDRFSAERPEGSISTLTIQRTEQRDSAMYRCASSLGIGGLEDEQFFGPGTRLTVL.

This clone occurred once. This sample includes further DNA sequences coding for the same CDR3. The V and J genes are TRBV7-2 and TRBJ2-1; tentatively, D is TRBD1 (6 bases). V lost 1 base, J lost 0 bases, and 10 bases lay in between. This CDR3 contains 16 residues. Germline CDR1 and CDR2: SGHTA and FQGNSA. CDR3 loop: CASSLEGVSSYNEQFF. CDR3 nucleotides: TGTGCCAGCAGCTTAGAGGGGGTTAGCTCCTACAATGAGCAGTTCTTC.

V gene TRBV7-9 combines with J gene TRBJ2-7, with D tentatively TRBD1 (5 bases). V was cut by 4 bases and J by 1 base, with 14 bases left in between. The CDR3 loop spans 15 amino acids. Germline assignment: CDR1 SEHNR and CDR2 FQNEAQ (reference sequence). The CDR3 nucleotides read TGTGCCAGCAGCTCGCCAGGGATGGGGTCCTACGAGCAGTACTTC. This encodes CASSSPGMGSYEQYF.

V gene TRBV5-4 combines with J gene TRBJ2-7; 7 bases are a match to TRBD1. The CDR3 sequence is 15 residues long. The trim removed 4 bases at V and 3 bases at J, leaving 10 bases unmatched. Per germline, CDR1 SGHNT and CDR2 YYREEE (reference sequence). CDR3 sequence reads: CASSHRTGSLYEQYF. The CDR3 coding sequence is TGTGCCAGCAGCCACCGGACAGGATCCCTCTACGAGCAGTACTTC.

This clone was observed at least ten times. The V gene is TRBV6-4, the J gene TRBJ2-3; 7 bases align to TRBD2. The CDR3 is 14 residues long. The germline V gene encodes CDR1 MRHNA and CDR2 SNTAGT. V shed 4 bases, J shed 0 bases, and the junction held 1 base outside the gene matches. The CDR3: CASSGSGSTDTQYF. Written as DNA, the CDR3 is TGTGCCAGCAGTGGTAGCGGGAGCACAGATACGCAGTATTTT.

The chain employs TRBV4-3 and TRBJ2-7, with 8 bases matching TRBD1. Germline loops: CDR1 LGHNA, CDR2 YSLEER. V lost 1 base to trimming and J lost 2 bases; unmatched junction nucleotides: 7. The CDR3 contains 16 residues. CDR3 protein: CASSQGVATGAYEQYF. The CDR3 DNA is TGCGCCAGCAGCCAAGGGGTGGCGACAGGGGCCTACGAGCAGTACTTC.